Sequencing of this T cell receptor (beta chain) was carried out in a study of blood T cells in healthy people across ages. For the second PCR, which ran for about 6 to 12 cycles, a sample-barcoded 5' primer and a J-beta primer mix were used. TCRdb reanalysed the 5' RACE reads using MiXCR and keeps one entry per CDR3 protein. The sample has about 900,000 distinct CDR3 sequences, about 48% seen once. Germline V CDR1 and CDR2: SGHNT, YYREEE (reference sequence). The V segment lost 2 bases and the J segment 6 bases; nucleotides outside the gene matches: 5. CDR3 length: 15 residues. The receptor comes from a man under 40 in good health. The chain couples TRBV5-4 to TRBJ2-3; TRBD1 matches at 11 bases. Sample: blood. CDR3 residues: CASSFGTGGRDTQYF. CDR3 coding DNA: TGTGCCAGCAGCTTTGGGACAGGGGGAAGGGATACGCAGTATTTT.